A selection of T cell receptor beta chains follows, all from one sample in a study of CD8 T cells in Susac syndrome. TCRdb reprocessed the immunoSEQ multiplex PCR reads via MiXCR and lists one record per CDR3 protein. Found here are 300,000 to 350,000 distinct CDR3 sequences, about 91% of them singletons; the top ten hold 0.065%. Sequencing input: CD4+ T cells from PBMCs. The receptors stem from a human donor with multiple sclerosis. Each CDR3 is given with its conserved first and last residue. Each record gives: clone size, D gene, J gene, V gene, CDR3 protein, CDR3 DNA. D genes are given only for firm matches. Clone size is stated in some rows and not others, as once, few, many or a class when expanded.

>NA|NA|TRBJ1-1|TRBV6-5
CASSPSDRNTEAFF
TGTGCCAGCAGCCCCTCCGACAGGAACACTGAAGCTTTCTTT
>NA|NA|TRBJ1-2|TRBV5-4
CASSDMPDYGYTF
TGTGCCAGCAGCGACATGCCCGACTATGGCTACACCTTC
>NA|NA|TRBJ2-1|TRBV6-2/TRBV6-3
CASSTFLDPGPHNEQFF
TGTGCCAGCAGCACCTTCTTGGACCCAGGTCCCCACAATGAGCAGTTCTTC
>NA|NA|TRBJ2-5|TRBV11-2
CASRVDYSLQETQYF
TGTGCCAGCAGGGTTGACTACAGCCTACAAGAGACCCAGTACTTC
>NA|NA|TRBJ1-5|TRBV27
CATQRNGRNQPQHF
TGTGCCACCCAGAGGAACGGACGCAATCAGCCCCAGCATTTT
>NA|NA|TRBJ2-2|TRBV5-1
CASSLRQGGTGELFF
TGCGCCAGCAGCTTGCGTCAGGGGGGGACCGGGGAGCTGTTTTTT
>NA|TRBD1|TRBJ1-2|TRBV5-1
CASSPDRLAYGYTF
TGCGCCAGCAGCCCGGACAGGTTGGCCTATGGCTACACCTTC
>NA|NA|TRBJ2-1|TRBV10-3
CAISPTAEDNEQFF
TGTGCCATCAGTCCTACAGCGGAAGACAATGAGCAGTTCTTC
>NA|TRBD2|TRBJ2-7|TRBV5-1
CASSPILAGGPRADEQYF
TGCGCCAGCAGCCCAATACTAGCGGGAGGGCCACGGGCGGACGAGCAGTACTTC
>NA|TRBD2|TRBJ2-1|TRBV20-1
CSASRGGWYNEQFF
TGCAGTGCTAGTAGGGGAGGGTGGTACAATGAGCAGTTCTTC
>NA|NA|TRBJ2-5|TRBV4-2
CASSQGAGLSETQYF
TGTGCCAGCAGCCAAGGGGCGGGGCTTTCGGAGACCCAGTACTTC
>NA|NA|TRBJ2-1|TRBV18
CASSPDPSMGEQFF
TGTGCCAGCTCACCTGACCCTAGCATGGGTGAGCAGTTCTTC
>NA|TRBD1|TRBJ1-4|TRBV12-3/TRBV12-4
CASRGTGRTNEKLFF
TGTGCCAGCAGGGGGACAGGGAGGACTAATGAAAAACTGTTTTTT
>NA|TRBD1|TRBJ2-5|TRBV14
CASSPLRQGAETQYF
TGTGCCAGCAGCCCCCTCCGACAGGGGGCAGAGACCCAGTACTTC
>NA|NA|TRBJ1-5|TRBV7-2
CASSLVAGSGQPQHF
TGTGCCAGCAGCTTAGTCGCCGGATCCGGTCAGCCCCAGCATTTT
>NA|TRBD1|TRBJ1-1|TRBV12-3/TRBV12-4
CASSLGQGARYAEAFF
TGTGCCAGCAGTTTAGGACAGGGGGCGCGATACGCTGAAGCTTTCTTT
>NA|NA|TRBJ2-2|TRBV12-3/TRBV12-4
CASSLIPHTGELFF
TGTGCCAGCAGTTTGATTCCCCACACCGGGGAGCTGTTTTTT
>NA|TRBD2|TRBJ2-1|TRBV6-6
CASSSQAGGRENEQFF
TGTGCCAGCAGTTCCCAAGCGGGGGGGCGGGAGAATGAGCAGTTCTTC
>NA|NA|TRBJ2-2|TRBV7-2
CASSYTAITGELFF
TGTGCCAGCAGCTATACTGCCATCACCGGGGAGCTGTTTTTT
>NA|NA|TRBJ2-1|TRBV24-1
CATSDPAGSDEQFF
TGTGCCACCAGTGACCCAGCAGGGAGCGATGAGCAGTTCTTC
>few|NA|TRBJ2-3|TRBV28
CASSFPGAGGTDTQYF
TGTGCCAGCAGTTTCCCAGGGGCTGGTGGCACAGATACGCAGTATTTT
>NA|NA|TRBJ2-3|TRBV30
CAWSVAGAISDTQYF
TGTGCCTGGAGTGTGGCAGGGGCCATATCAGATACGCAGTATTTT
>NA|NA|TRBJ1-1|TRBV7-8
CASSSDGPLEAFF
TGTGCCAGCAGCTCGGACGGGCCTCTCGAAGCTTTCTTT
>NA|NA|TRBJ2-2|TRBV19
CASSISLSTGELFF
TGTGCCAGTAGTATCAGCCTGAGCACCGGGGAGCTGTTTTTT
>NA|NA|TRBJ2-3|TRBV5-4
CASWKGAVGDTQYF
TGTGCCAGCTGGAAAGGGGCGGTGGGAGATACGCAGTATTTT
>NA|TRBD1|TRBJ1-6|TRBV7-9
CASSETAGTGESPLHF
TGTGCCAGCAGCGAAACAGCCGGGACAGGGGAGTCACCCCTCCACTTT